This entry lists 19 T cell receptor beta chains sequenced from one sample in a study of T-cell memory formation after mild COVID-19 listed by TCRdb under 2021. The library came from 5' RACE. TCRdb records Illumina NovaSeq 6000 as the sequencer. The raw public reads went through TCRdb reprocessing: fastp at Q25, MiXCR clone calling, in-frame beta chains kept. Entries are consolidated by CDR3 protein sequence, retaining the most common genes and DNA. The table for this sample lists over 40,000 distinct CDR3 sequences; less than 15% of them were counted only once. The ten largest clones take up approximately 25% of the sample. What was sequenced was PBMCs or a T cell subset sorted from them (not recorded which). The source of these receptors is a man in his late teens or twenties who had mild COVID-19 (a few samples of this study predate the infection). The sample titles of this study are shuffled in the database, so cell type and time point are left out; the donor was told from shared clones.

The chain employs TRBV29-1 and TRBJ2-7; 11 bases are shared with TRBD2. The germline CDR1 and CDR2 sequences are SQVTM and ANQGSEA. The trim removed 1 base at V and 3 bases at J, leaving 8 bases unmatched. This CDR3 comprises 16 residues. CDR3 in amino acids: CSVEGLETSGDYEQYF. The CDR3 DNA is TGCAGCGTTGAAGGGCTAGAGACTAGCGGGGACTACGAGCAGTACTTC.

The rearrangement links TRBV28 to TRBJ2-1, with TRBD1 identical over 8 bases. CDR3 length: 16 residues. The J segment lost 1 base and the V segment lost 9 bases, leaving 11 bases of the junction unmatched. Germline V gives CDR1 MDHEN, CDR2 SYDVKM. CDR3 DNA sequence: TGTGCCAGGTTTTCCCTCAGGGGGCCATCCTACAATGAGCAGTTCTTC. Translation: CARFSLRGPSYNEQFF. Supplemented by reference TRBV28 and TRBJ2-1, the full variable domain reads DVKVTQSSRYLVKRTGEKVFLECVQDMDHENMFWYRQDPGLGLRLIYFSYDVKMKEKGDIPEGYSVSREKKERFSLILESASTNQTSMYLCARFSLRGPSYNEQFFGPGTRLTVL.

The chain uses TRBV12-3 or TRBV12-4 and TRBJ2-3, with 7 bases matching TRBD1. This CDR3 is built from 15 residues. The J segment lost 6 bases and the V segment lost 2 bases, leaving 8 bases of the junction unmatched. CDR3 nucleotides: TGTGCCAGCAGTTTATCAAACTTCAGGGGGGATACGCAGTATTTT. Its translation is CASSLSNFRGDTQYF.

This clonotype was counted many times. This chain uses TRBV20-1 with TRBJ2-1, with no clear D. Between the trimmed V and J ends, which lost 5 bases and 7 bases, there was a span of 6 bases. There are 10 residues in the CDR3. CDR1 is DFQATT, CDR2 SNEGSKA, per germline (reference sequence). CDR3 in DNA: TGCAGTGCTCTGAGGAATGAGCAGTTCTTC. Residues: CSALRNEQFF.

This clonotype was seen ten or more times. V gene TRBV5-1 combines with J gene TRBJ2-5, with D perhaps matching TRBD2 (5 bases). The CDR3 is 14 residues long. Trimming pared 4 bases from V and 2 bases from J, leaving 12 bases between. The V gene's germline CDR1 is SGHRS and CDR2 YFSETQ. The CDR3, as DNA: TGCGCCAGCAGCCGCGGACTCCTACAAGAGACCCAGTACTTC. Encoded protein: CASSRGLLQETQYF.

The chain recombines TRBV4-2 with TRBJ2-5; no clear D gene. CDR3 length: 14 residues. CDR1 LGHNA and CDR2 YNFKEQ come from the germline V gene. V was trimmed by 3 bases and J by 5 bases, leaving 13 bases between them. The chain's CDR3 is CASSQLSRQETQYF. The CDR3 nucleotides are TGTGCCAGCAGCCAGTTATCCCGGCAGGAGACCCAGTACTTC.

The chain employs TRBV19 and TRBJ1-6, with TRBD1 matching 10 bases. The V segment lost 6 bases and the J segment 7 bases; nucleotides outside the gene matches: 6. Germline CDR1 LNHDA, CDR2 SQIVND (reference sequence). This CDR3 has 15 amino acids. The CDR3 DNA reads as TGTGCCAGTAGCCCGACAGGGGGCCGGAATTCACCCCTCCACTTT. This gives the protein CASSPTGGRNSPLHF.

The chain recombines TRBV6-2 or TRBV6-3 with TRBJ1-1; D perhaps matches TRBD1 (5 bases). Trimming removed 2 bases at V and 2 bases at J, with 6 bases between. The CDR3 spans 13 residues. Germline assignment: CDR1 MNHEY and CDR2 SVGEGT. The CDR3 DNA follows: TGTGCCAGCAGTTACCGGGACAACACTGAAGCTTTCTTT. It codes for CASSYRDNTEAFF.

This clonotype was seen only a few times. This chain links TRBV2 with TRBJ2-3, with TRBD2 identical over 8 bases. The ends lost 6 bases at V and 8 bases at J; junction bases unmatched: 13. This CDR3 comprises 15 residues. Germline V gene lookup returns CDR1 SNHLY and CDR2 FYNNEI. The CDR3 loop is CASSREGPRVGTQYF. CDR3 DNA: TGTGCCAGCAGCCGGGAGGGACCGCGCGTCGGTACGCAGTATTTT.

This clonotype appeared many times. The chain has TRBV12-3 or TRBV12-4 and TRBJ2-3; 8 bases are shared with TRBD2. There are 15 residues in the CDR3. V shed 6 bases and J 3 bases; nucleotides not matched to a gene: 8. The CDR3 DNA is TGTGCCAGCAGGCCCCCGGGACTAGAAACAGATACGCAGTATTTT. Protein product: CASRPPGLETDTQYF.

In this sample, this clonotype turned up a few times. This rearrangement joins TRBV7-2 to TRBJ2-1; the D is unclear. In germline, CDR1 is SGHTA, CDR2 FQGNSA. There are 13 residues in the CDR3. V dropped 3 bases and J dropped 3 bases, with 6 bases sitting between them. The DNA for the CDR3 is TGTGCCAGCAGCTTTACTAACTACAATGAGCAGTTCTTC. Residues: CASSFTNYNEQFF.

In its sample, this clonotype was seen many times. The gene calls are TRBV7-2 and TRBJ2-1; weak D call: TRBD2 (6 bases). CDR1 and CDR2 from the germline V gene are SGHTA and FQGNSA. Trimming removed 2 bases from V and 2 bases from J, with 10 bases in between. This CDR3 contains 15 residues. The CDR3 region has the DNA TGTGCCAGCAGCTTAACGGGGGAAACCTACAATGAGCAGTTCTTC. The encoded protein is CASSLTGETYNEQFF.

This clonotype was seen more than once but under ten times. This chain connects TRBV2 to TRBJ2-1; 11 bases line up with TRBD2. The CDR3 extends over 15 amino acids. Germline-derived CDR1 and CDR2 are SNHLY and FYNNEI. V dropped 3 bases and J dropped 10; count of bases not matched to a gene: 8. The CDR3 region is CASSDALAGGQEQFF. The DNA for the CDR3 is TGTGCCAGCAGTGATGCATTAGCGGGGGGGCAGGAGCAGTTCTTC.

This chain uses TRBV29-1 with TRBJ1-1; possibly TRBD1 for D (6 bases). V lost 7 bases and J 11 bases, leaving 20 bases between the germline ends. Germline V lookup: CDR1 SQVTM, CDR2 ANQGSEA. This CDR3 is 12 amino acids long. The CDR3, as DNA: TGCAGCGGTCAAGGTGGGGGCGGGGCCGCTTTCTTT. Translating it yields CSGQGGGGAAFF.

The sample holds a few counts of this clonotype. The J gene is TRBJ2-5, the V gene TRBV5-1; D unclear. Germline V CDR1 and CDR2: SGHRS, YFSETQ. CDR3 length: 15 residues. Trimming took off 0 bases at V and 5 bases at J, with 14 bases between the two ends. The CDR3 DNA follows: TGCGCCAGCAGCTTGGGTACAAGTGACCGTGAGACCCAGTACTTC. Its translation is CASSLGTSDRETQYF.

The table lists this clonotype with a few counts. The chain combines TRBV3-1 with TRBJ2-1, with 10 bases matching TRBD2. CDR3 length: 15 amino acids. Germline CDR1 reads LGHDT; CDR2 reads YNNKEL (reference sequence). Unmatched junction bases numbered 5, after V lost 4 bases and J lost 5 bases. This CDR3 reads CASSPGLASNNEQFF. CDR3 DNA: TGTGCCAGCAGCCCGGGACTAGCGTCGAACAATGAGCAGTTCTTC.

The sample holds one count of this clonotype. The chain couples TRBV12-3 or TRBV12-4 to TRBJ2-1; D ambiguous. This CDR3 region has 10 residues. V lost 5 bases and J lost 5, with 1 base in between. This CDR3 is CASSDNEQFF. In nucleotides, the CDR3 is TGTGCCAGCAGTGACAATGAGCAGTTCTTC.

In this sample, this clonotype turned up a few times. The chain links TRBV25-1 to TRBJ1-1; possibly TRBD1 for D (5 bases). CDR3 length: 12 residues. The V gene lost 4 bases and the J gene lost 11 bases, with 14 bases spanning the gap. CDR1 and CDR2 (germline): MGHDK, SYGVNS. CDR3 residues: CASSGGTAIAFF. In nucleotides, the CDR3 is TGTGCCAGCAGTGGCGGGACGGCGATCGCTTTCTTT.

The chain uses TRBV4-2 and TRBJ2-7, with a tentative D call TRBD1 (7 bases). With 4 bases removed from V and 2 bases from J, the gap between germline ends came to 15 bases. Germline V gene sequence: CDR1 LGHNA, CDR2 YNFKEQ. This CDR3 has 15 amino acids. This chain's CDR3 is CASSPAGQWTYEQYF. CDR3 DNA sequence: TGTGCCAGCAGCCCGGCGGGACAGTGGACCTACGAGCAGTACTTC.